Listed below are T cell receptor beta chains from one sample, sequenced in a study of blood T cell repertoires in COVID-19. Produced via immunoSEQ multiplex PCR; TCRdb's table is partial and in-frame only. The sample holds about 290,000 clones; 85% are singletons and the top ten take approximately 3.8%. Sample: peripheral blood. These receptors all come from a woman in her forties or fifties with active or convalescent COVID-19. CDR3s include the opening cysteine and the closing phenylalanine or tryptophan. The D gene is left open where the match is weak. For some rows the clone size is stated as once, few or many, or as a class when expanded; others skip it.

TRBV18	NA	TRBJ2-1	NA	TGTGCCAGCTCACCAGTGAGCGGCTACTCCTACAATGAGCAGTTCTTC	CASSPVSGYSYNEQFF
TRBV7-9	NA	TRBJ1-2	NA	TGTGCCAGCAGTTTTTCGATGGGCGGGAGTGACACCTTC	CASSFSMGGSDTF
TRBV7-6	TRBD1	TRBJ2-7	many	TGTGCCAGCAGCGTTTACCGGGACAGGGGGCAACAGCAGTACTTC	CASSVYRDRGQQQYF
TRBV12-3/TRBV12-4	NA	TRBJ2-1	NA	TGTGCCAGCAGTTTCGTACAGTCTCAGTTCTTC	CASSFVQSQFF
TRBV20-1	NA	TRBJ1-1	NA	TGCAGTGCAAGCCGGACAGACGAAGCTTTCTTT	CSASRTDEAFF
TRBV29-1	TRBD2	TRBJ2-1	NA	TGCAGCGTTGGGGCGACTAGCGGGAGCTACAATGAGCAGTTCTTC	CSVGATSGSYNEQFF
TRBV30	TRBD1	TRBJ1-1	NA	TGTGCCTGGACCCCTCAGGGGGTCTATACTGAAGCTTTCTTT	CAWTPQGVYTEAFF
TRBV25-1	NA	TRBJ1-1	NA	TGTGCCAGCAGTGAATATGCCGGTATGAACACTGAAGCTTTCTTT	CASSEYAGMNTEAFF
TRBV6-1	NA	TRBJ2-7	NA	TGTGCCAGCAGTGAACGGAGGACGGGGGAGCAGTACTTC	CASSERRTGEQYF
TRBV6-5	TRBD1	TRBJ2-7	NA	TGTGCCAGCAGTTCCGGGACAGGGGGCTACGAGCAGTACTTC	CASSSGTGGYEQYF
TRBV27	NA	TRBJ1-1	NA	TGTGCCAGCAGTTTATTCTTTCCGGGGATTGAAGCTTTCTTT	CASSLFFPGIEAFF
TRBV18	NA	TRBJ2-2	once	TGTGCCAGCTCACCCGGTCAGGGAGGCACCGGGGAGCTGTTTTTT	CASSPGQGGTGELFF
TRBV5-1	TRBD2	TRBJ2-3	NA	TGCGCCAGCAATAAGGATAGCGGGAGAACAGATACGCAGTATTTT	CASNKDSGRTDTQYF
TRBV28	NA	TRBJ1-1	NA	TGTGCCAGCAGGGGCGAGGGGAACACTGAAGCTTTCTTT	CASRGEGNTEAFF
TRBV28	TRBD1	TRBJ2-7	few	TGTGCCAGCAGTTTATACGACAGGGGCCGCGAGCAGTACTTC	CASSLYDRGREQYF
TRBV27	TRBD2	TRBJ2-1	NA	TGTGCCAGCAGTCCCCTCGCGCAAGCGGGAGAGCAGTTCTTC	CASSPLAQAGEQFF
TRBV2	NA	TRBJ2-2	NA	TGTGCCAGCAGTGAAGCTTGGACAGATACCGGGGAGCTGTTTTTT	CASSEAWTDTGELFF
TRBV19	NA	TRBJ2-7	once	TGTGCCAGTAGTTTCGACAGATCCTCCTACGAGCAGTACTTC	CASSFDRSSYEQYF
TRBV18	NA	TRBJ2-3	NA	TGTGCCAGCTCACCACCGTATAGAGCCGATACGCAGTATTTT	CASSPPYRADTQYF
TRBV5-1	NA	TRBJ2-1	NA	TGCGCCAGCAGCGTAAGACAGGATAACTCCTACAATGAGCAGTTCTTC	CASSVRQDNSYNEQFF
TRBV3-1/TRBV3-2	NA	TRBJ2-1	many	TGTGCCAGCAGCCTAGTTGCGAGTGAGCAGTTCTTC	CASSLVASEQFF
TRBV29-1	NA	TRBJ2-1	NA	TGCAGCGTGGAGAACAATGAGCAGTTCTTC	CSVENNEQFF